This TCR beta chain was identified during a study of PD-L1 blockade in urothelial cancer. Per the germline V gene, CDR1 is SGHRS and CDR2 is YFSETQ. This CDR3 is 13 amino acids long. The V end was cut by 2 bases, the J end by 2 bases, with 8 bases between. General study results and limits: Below-median pretreatment blood TCR clonality was a predictor of better survival.

On this clone itself: As yet, its antigen is unknown.

Here immunoSEQ multiplex PCR was the method, and the copy in TCRdb shows in-frame clones only, minus some. This repertoire shows about 80,000 clones, about nine tenths found once; its top ten account for around 5%. The sequence derives from a woman aged 70-85 years with urothelial cancer. The sequenced sample was PBMCs, obtained around atezolizumab (anti-PD-L1) treatment. V and J are TRBV5-1 and TRBJ2-7; D is perhaps TRBD1 (5 bases). The CDR3, as DNA: TGCGCCAGCAGCTTCGGACAAGCCTACGAGCAGTACTTC. Translation gives CASSFGQAYEQYF.